Included here is one TCR beta chain sequence, with context. This specimen belongs to a study of patients and donors after allogeneic stem cell transplantation. Germline CDR1 reads MDHEN; CDR2 reads SYDVKM. This CDR3 has 15 residues. V lost 7 bases and J lost 1, with 16 bases in between. TCRdb reanalysed the RT-PCR reads using MiXCR and keeps one entry per CDR3 protein. Here the sample spans around 200,000 distinct CDR3 sequences, more than 35% being singletons. The chain employs TRBV28 and TRBJ1-1; D remains ambiguous. The sequence was collected from a human donor who was either an allogeneic HSCT recipient or a stem cell or donor lymphocyte infusion donor (not recorded which). It is not recorded whose cells these are; they may come from a transplant donor. The sequenced sample was blood, either unsorted or a sorted T cell fraction (not recorded which). The CDR3 spells CASTRGGISNTEAFF. The CDR3 DNA reads TGTGCCAGCACCCGGGGAGGAATTTCGAACACTGAAGCTTTCTTT. Together with reference TRBV28 and TRBJ1-1, the CDR3 gives the full variable domain: DVKVTQSSRYLVKRTGEKVFLECVQDMDHENMFWYRQDPGLGLRLIYFSYDVKMKEKGDIPEGYSVSREKKERFSLILESASTNQTSMYLCASTRGGISNTEAFFGQGTRLTVV.